The 26 T cell receptor beta chains below were found in one sample sequenced in a study of cytomegalovirus exposure and HLA in healthy donors. 60 Vbeta and 13 Jbeta primers were used in PCR. The data were produced by immunoSEQ multiplex PCR, yet TCRdb's version contains in-frame clones alone and is incomplete. Of about 110,000 clones in the sample, 60% to 85% were seen once. Source material: PBMCs. Every receptor here comes from a male donor in good health and CMV-seropositive.

The rearrangement uses TRBV14 and TRBJ2-7; 9 positions agree with TRBD1. The CDR3 spans 14 residues. CDR1 is SGHDN and CDR2 is FVKESK in the germline V gene. The V gene end was trimmed by 6 bases and the J gene end by 0 bases; junction bases not matched to a gene: 3. The CDR3 nucleotides are TGTGCCAGCAGGCGGACAGGGGACTCCTACGAGCAGTACTTC. Its protein product is CASRRTGDSYEQYF. Full variable domain (outside the CDR3, taken from reference TRBV14 and TRBJ2-7): EAGVTQFPSHSVIEKGQTVTLRCDPISGHDNLYWYRRVMGKEIKFLLHFVKESKQDESGMPNNRFLAERTGGTYSTLKVQPAELEDSGVYFCASRRTGDSYEQYFGPGTRLTVT.

The rearrangement links TRBV10-2 to TRBJ1-5, with 8 nucleotides matching TRBD1. This CDR3 has 15 amino acids. Germline trimming cut 3 bases from V and 4 bases from J; bases unmatched to any gene: 5. In germline, CDR1 is WSHSY, CDR2 SAAADI. The CDR3 DNA is TGCGCCAGCAGTGATGGTCAGGGGGCGAATCAGCCCCAGCATTTT. It translates to CASSDGQGANQPQHF.

This CDR3 reads CASSELGGSSYEQYF. In nucleotides, the CDR3 is TGTGCCAGCAGCGAGCTGGGCGGGAGCTCCTACGAGCAGTACTTC. The J gene is TRBJ2-7, the V gene TRBV7-2; 7 bases agree with TRBD2. This CDR3 comprises 15 residues. J lost 0 bases, V lost 5 bases, and 7 bases had no gene match. Germline V lookup: CDR1 SGHTA, CDR2 FQGNSA. Full variable domain (outside the CDR3, taken from reference TRBV7-2 and TRBJ2-7): GAGVSQSPSNKVTEKGKDVELRCDPISGHTALYWYRQSLGQGLEFLIYFQGNSAPDKSGLPSDRFSAERTGGSVSTLTIQRTQQEDSAVYLCASSELGGSSYEQYFGPGTRLTVT.

As regards this clone: The junction and the germline gene differ at one end; a read error may be behind it. The chain is built from TRBV28 and TRBJ1-1; D may be TRBD1 (6 bases). The CDR3 has 13 residues. The V gene's germline CDR1 is MDHEN and CDR2 SYDVKM. The DNA for the CDR3 is TGTGCCACCAGTGCCAGGGGGAACACTGAAGCTTTCTTT. This encodes CATSARGNTEAFF.

This clone was seen a few times. The chain employs TRBV5-1 and TRBJ2-1; 13 bases are shared with TRBD2. Germline V CDR1 and CDR2: SGHRS, YFSETQ. The CDR3 is made up of 16 amino acids. J was trimmed by 7 bases and V by 4 bases; bases with no gene match: 8. The DNA for the CDR3 is TGCGCCAGCAGCCCCCTGACTAGCGGGGGGTGGAATGAGCAGTTCTTC. Protein sequence: CASSPLTSGGWNEQFF.

The chain has TRBV5-4 and TRBJ2-5; a possible D gene is TRBD2 (5 bases). Looked up from germline, CDR1 is SGHNT and CDR2 is YYREEE (reference sequence). Deletions cut 0 bases from V and 0 bases from J, with 6 bases between. CDR3 length: 14 residues. The DNA for the CDR3 is TGTGCCAGCAGCTTGGTCGGGGACCAAGAGACCCAGTACTTC. It translates to CASSLVGDQETQYF.

The chain couples TRBV28 to TRBJ2-3; D is perhaps TRBD2 (6 bases). CDR3 length: 14 residues. V lost 8 bases and J lost 6, with 18 bases in between. Germline values: CDR1 MDHEN, CDR2 SYDVKM. CDR3 amino acids: CASGLYSGGDTQYF. Written as DNA, the CDR3 is TGTGCCAGCGGACTCTATAGCGGCGGGGATACGCAGTATTTT.

CDR3 DNA: TGTGCCAGCAGTCCAGGGTTATCCGGAAACACCATATATTTT. Protein product: CASSPGLSGNTIYF. The chain recombines TRBV7-3 with TRBJ1-3; tentative D call: TRBD1 (5 bases). CDR3 size: 14 residues. The germline V gene has CDR1 SGHTA and CDR2 FQGTGA. Trimming took 6 bases from V and 4 from J, leaving 13 bases between them.

The rearrangement uses TRBV4-1 and TRBJ2-3; 11 nucleotides line up with TRBD2. J was trimmed by 12 bases and V by 1 base; bases with no gene match: 12. This CDR3 region has 16 residues. From germline, CDR1 is MGHRA and CDR2 YSYEKL. The CDR3 spells CASSQAPASGGPSQYF. CDR3 nucleotides: TGCGCCAGCAGCCAAGCCCCAGCTAGCGGGGGGCCGTCTCAGTATTTT.

Concerning this clone: This sample includes further DNA sequences coding for the same CDR3. This sequence joins TRBV29-1 and TRBJ2-1, with D perhaps matching TRBD2 (5 bases). The CDR3 is 12 amino acids. Germline lookup yields CDR1 SQVTM and CDR2 ANQGSEA. V was shortened by 2 bases and J by 4 bases, with 6 bases between the two germline ends. CDR3 in amino acids: CSVERGYNEQFF. The CDR3 region has the DNA TGCAGCGTTGAACGGGGTTACAATGAGCAGTTCTTC.

The chain links TRBV27 to TRBJ1-1, with D perhaps matching TRBD1 (6 bases). Germline lookup yields CDR1 MNHEY and CDR2 SMNVEV (reference sequence). The CDR3 has 15 amino acids. The V end was cut by 3 bases, the J end by 4 bases, with 15 bases between. CDR3 loop: CASSFQGSRITEAFF. CDR3 DNA sequence: TGTGCCAGCAGTTTCCAGGGGAGTAGGATCACTGAAGCTTTCTTT.

The CDR3 loop is CASSLLAGAYTQYF. The DNA of the CDR3 is TGTGCCAGCAGCTTATTAGCGGGGGCGTATACGCAGTATTTT. This rearrangement joins TRBV5-6 to TRBJ2-3; 9 bases fit TRBD2. Germline lookup yields CDR1 SGHDT and CDR2 YYEEEE. This CDR3 is 14 amino acids long. V shed 2 bases and J 7 bases; nucleotides not matched to a gene: 5.

J is TRBJ2-7 and V is TRBV10-3; 8 nucleotides line up with TRBD1. V was clipped by 3 bases and J by 0 bases; unmatched bases: 4. The CDR3 is made up of 15 amino acids. The germline gives CDR1 ENHRY, CDR2 SYGVKD. The CDR3 DNA is TGTGCCATCAGTGAAACGGGACAGGTCTCCTACGAGCAGTACTTC. Its protein is CAISETGQVSYEQYF.

This clone has only a few counts. This chain links TRBV5-1 with TRBJ2-5; 11 bases align to TRBD2. Germline V CDR1 and CDR2: SGHRS, YFSETQ. The CDR3 has 17 amino acids. V was clipped by 0 bases and J by 3 bases; unmatched bases: 7. CDR3 sequence reads: CASSLALAGGREETQYF. CDR3 bases: TGCGCCAGCAGCTTGGCCCTAGCGGGGGGAAGAGAAGAGACCCAGTACTTC.

This chain uses TRBV5-1 with TRBJ2-7; 7 nucleotides align to TRBD2. The CDR3 spans 15 residues. The germline CDR1 and CDR2 sequences are SGHRS and YFSETQ. The V gene end was trimmed by 4 bases and the J gene end by 7 bases; junction bases not matched to a gene: 14. The CDR3 sequence: CASSPGRALGGEQYF. The DNA for the CDR3 is TGCGCCAGCAGCCCGGGGAGGGCCCTAGGCGGGGAGCAGTACTTC.

The rearrangement uses TRBV5-1 and TRBJ2-7, with 7 nucleotides matching TRBD1. CDR1 and CDR2 from the germline V gene are SGHRS and YFSETQ. There are 13 residues in the CDR3. Trimming at V came to 5 bases and at J to 3 bases, leaving 5 bases not matched to a gene. CDR3 in amino acids: CASRTGTVYEQYF. The CDR3 nucleotides read TGCGCCAGCAGAACTGGGACAGTCTACGAGCAGTACTTC.

The chain has TRBV9 and TRBJ1-5, with unresolved D. Trimming took 0 bases from V and 0 from J, leaving 4 bases between them. The CDR3 is made up of 14 amino acids. The germline CDR1 and CDR2 sequences are SGDLS and YYNGEE. The CDR3 sequence is CASSVDGSNQPQHF. Here the CDR3 DNA reads TGTGCCAGCAGCGTAGACGGTAGCAATCAGCCCCAGCATTTT.

The genes are TRBV4-3 and TRBJ1-6, with D unresolved. The CDR3 has 15 residues. Per germline, CDR1 LGHNA and CDR2 YSLEER. Trimming left V 8 bases short and J 4 bases short, with 15 bases between. As DNA, the CDR3 is TGCGCCAGCTCTTCCCGGACGGGGTATAATTCACCCCTCCACTTT. It translates to CASSSRTGYNSPLHF.

This sequence joins TRBV9 and TRBJ1-3; TRBD1 aligns across 7 bases. V lost 2 bases, J lost 3 bases, and 5 bases stayed unmatched. The V gene's germline CDR1 is SGDLS and CDR2 YYNGEE. This CDR3 contains 15 residues. In nucleotides, the CDR3 is TGTGCCAGCAGCGTCGGTCAGGGGGGTGGAAACACCATATATTTT. Translating it yields CASSVGQGGGNTIYF.

The V call is TRBV19, the J call TRBJ2-3; TRBD1 might be the D (6 bases). V lost 4 bases and J 2 bases, leaving 16 bases between the germline ends. CDR3 size: 16 residues. Germline V gene sequence: CDR1 LNHDA, CDR2 SQIVND (reference sequence). The CDR3 coding sequence is TGTGCCAGTAGTAAGTGGGGGACACGGTACACAGATACGCAGTATTTT. Translated: CASSKWGTRYTDTQYF.

This rearrangement joins TRBV2 to TRBJ2-7; 7 bases are shared with TRBD2. Germline V gene sequence: CDR1 SNHLY, CDR2 FYNNEI. With V trimmed by 2 bases and J by 0 bases, 4 bases remained unmatched. The CDR3 consists of 15 residues. The CDR3 DNA reads as TGTGCCAGCAGTGAATCGGGCGGGAGCTCCTACGAGCAGTACTTC. Protein product: CASSESGGSSYEQYF. Filled out from reference TRBV2 and TRBJ2-7, the complete variable domain reads EPEVTQTPSHQVTQMGQEVILRCVPISNHLYFYWYRQILGQKVEFLVSFYNNEISEKSEIFDDQFSVERPDGSNFTLKIRSTKLEDSAMYFCASSESGGSSYEQYFGPGTRLTVT.

The chain recombines TRBV4-2 with TRBJ2-7, with D hard to call. The germline CDR1 and CDR2 sequences are LGHNA and YNFKEQ. Trimming pared 1 base from V and 4 bases from J, leaving 11 bases between. This CDR3 has 14 residues. As DNA, the CDR3 is TGTGCCAGCAGCCAAGGCGAATCCGGTTACGAGCAGTACTTC. It yields the protein CASSQGESGYEQYF.

Only one count was recorded for this clone. The chain links TRBV6-5 to TRBJ2-1; D is perhaps TRBD1 (5 bases). Germline CDR1 and CDR2: MNHEY and SVGAGI. The CDR3 is 13 amino acids. The ends were cut back, 0 bases at V and 12 bases at J, with 12 bases in the middle. CDR3 protein: CASSYSLQGGQFF. CDR3 nucleotides: TGTGCCAGCAGTTACTCCCTGCAGGGCGGGCAGTTCTTC.

V is TRBV4-1 and J is TRBJ2-3; D gene uncertain. Per the germline V gene, CDR1 is MGHRA and CDR2 is YSYEKL. The CDR3 extends over 14 amino acids. V was clipped by 2 bases and J by 2 bases, with 8 bases between them. CDR3 residues: CASSQRQATDTQYF. The CDR3 coding sequence is TGCGCCAGCAGCCAACGGCAGGCCACAGATACGCAGTATTTT.

The chain couples TRBV6-9 to TRBJ1-5, with 12 bases that match TRBD1. Trimming removed 6 bases from V and 1 base from J; junction bases left unmatched: 7. CDR1 is MNHGY and CDR2 is SVAAGI in the germline V gene. The CDR3 contains 17 residues. CDR3 in DNA: TGTGCCAGCAGCAGGGACAGGGGGCATATGAGCAATCAGCCCCAGCATTTT. Translated: CASSRDRGHMSNQPQHF.

The gene calls are TRBV2 and TRBJ1-2, with D tentatively TRBD1 (5 bases). V lost 2 bases and J lost 2, with 12 bases in between. The germline V gene encodes CDR1 SNHLY and CDR2 FYNNEI. The CDR3 sequence is 15 residues long. In DNA form, the CDR3 reads TGTGCCAGCAGTGAATTTACCGGACAAAACTATGGCTACACCTTC. This translates into CASSEFTGQNYGYTF. The full variable domain, in which reference TRBV2 and TRBJ1-2 provide the parts outside the CDR3, is EPEVTQTPSHQVTQMGQEVILRCVPISNHLYFYWYRQILGQKVEFLVSFYNNEISEKSEIFDDQFSVERPDGSNFTLKIRSTKLEDSAMYFCASSEFTGQNYGYTFGSGTRLTVV.